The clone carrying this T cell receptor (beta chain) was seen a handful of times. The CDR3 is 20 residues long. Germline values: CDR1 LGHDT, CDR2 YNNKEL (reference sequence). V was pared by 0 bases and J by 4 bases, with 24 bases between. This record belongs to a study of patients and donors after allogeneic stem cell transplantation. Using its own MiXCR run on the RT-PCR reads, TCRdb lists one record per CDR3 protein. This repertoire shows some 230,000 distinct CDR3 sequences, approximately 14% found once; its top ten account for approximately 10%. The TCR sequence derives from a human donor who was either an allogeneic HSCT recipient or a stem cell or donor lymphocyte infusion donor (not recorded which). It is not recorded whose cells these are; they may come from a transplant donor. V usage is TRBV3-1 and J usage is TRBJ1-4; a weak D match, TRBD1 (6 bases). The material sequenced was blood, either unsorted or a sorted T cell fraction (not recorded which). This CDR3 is CASSQEDWFGRGFGNEKLFF. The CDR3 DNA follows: TGTGCCAGCAGCCAAGAAGATTGGTTCGGCAGGGGATTTGGTAATGAAAAACTGTTTTTT.